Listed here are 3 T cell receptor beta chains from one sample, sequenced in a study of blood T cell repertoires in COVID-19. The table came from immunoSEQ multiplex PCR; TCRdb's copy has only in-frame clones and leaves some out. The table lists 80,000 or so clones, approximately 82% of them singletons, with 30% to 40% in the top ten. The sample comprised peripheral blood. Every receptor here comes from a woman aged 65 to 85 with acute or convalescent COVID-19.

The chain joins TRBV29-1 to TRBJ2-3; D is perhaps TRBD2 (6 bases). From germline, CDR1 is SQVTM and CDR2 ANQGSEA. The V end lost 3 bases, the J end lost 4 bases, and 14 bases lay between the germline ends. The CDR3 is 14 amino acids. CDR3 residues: CSVEGTAAADTQYF. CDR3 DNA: TGCAGCGTTGAGGGGACTGCGGCGGCAGATACGCAGTATTTT.

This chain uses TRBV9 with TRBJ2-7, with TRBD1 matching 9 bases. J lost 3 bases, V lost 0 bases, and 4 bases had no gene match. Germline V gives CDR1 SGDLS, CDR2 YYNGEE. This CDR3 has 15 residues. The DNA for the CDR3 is TGTGCCAGCAGCGTAGGAGGGGGACAGGGCTACGAGCAGTACTTC. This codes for CASSVGGGQGYEQYF. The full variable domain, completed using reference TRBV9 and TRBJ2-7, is DSGVTQTPKHLITATGQRVTLRCSPRSGDLSVYWYQQSLDQGLQFLIQYYNGEERAKGNILERFSAQQFPDLHSELNLSSLELGDSALYFCASSVGGGQGYEQYFGPGTRLTVT.

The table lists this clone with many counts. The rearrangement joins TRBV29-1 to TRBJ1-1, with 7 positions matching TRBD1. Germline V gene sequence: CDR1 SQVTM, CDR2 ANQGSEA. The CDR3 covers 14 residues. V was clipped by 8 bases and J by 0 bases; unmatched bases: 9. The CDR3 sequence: CSSTGAGLNTEAFF. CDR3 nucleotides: TGCAGCTCCACAGGGGCGGGATTGAACACTGAAGCTTTCTTT.